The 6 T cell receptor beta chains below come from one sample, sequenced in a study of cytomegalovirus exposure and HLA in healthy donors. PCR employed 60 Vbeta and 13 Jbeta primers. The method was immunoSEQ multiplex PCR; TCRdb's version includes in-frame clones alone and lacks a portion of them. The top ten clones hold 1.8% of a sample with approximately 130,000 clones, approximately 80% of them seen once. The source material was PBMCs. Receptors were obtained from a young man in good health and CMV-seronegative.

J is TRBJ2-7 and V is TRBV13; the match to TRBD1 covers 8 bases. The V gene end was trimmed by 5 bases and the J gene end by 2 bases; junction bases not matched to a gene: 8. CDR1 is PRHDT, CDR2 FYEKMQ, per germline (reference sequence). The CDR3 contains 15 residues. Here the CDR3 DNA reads TGTGCCAGCAGCCTGGGACAGGTGTTTCCCTACGAGCAGTACTTC. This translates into CASSLGQVFPYEQYF.

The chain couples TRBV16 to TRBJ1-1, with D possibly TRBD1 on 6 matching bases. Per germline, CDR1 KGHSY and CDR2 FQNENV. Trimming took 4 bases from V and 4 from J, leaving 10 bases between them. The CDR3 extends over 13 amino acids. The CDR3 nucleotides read TGTGCCAGCAGCCCCCGCAGGGGCACTGAAGCTTTCTTT. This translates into CASSPRRGTEAFF. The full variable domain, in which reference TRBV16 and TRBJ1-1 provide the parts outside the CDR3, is GEEVAQTPKHLVRGEGQKAKLYCAPIKGHSYVFWYQQVLKNEFKFLISFQNENVFDETGMPKERFSAKCLPNSPCSLEIQATKLEDSAVYFCASSPRRGTEAFFGQGTRLTVV.

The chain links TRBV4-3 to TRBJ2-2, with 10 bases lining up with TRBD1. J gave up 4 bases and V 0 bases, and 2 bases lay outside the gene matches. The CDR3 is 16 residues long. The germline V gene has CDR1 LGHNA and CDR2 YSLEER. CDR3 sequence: CASSQERTGGTGELFF. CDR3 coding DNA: TGCGCCAGCAGCCAAGAGCGGACAGGGGGCACCGGGGAGCTGTTTTTT.

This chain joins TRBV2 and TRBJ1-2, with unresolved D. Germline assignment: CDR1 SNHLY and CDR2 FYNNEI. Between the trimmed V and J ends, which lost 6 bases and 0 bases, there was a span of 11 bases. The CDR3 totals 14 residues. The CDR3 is CASSVPGTNYGYTF. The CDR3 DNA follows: TGTGCCAGCAGCGTACCGGGAACTAACTATGGCTACACCTTC.

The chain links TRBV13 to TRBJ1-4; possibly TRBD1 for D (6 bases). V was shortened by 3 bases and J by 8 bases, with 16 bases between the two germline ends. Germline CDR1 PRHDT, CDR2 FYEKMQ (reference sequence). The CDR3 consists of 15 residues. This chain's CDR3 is CASSLGGAPEEKLFF. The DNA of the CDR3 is TGTGCCAGCAGCTTGGGGGGGGCACCGGAGGAAAAACTGTTTTTT.

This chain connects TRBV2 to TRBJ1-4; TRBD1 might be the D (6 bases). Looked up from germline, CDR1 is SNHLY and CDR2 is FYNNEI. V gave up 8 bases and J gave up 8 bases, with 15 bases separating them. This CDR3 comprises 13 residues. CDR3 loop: CASRDTKVEKLFF. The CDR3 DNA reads TGTGCCAGCCGGGACACTAAGGTGGAAAAACTGTTTTTT.